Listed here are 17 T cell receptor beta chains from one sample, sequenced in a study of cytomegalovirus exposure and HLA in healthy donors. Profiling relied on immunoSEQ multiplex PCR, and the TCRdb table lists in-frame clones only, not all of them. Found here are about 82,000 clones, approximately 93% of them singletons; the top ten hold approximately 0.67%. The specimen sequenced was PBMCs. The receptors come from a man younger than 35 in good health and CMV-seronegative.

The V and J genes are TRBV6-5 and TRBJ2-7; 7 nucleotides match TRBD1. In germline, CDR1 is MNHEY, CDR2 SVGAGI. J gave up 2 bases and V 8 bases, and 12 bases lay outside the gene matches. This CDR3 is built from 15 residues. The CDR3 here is CASYHTGAGTYEQYF. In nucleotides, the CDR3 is TGTGCCAGCTATCACACAGGGGCAGGGACCTACGAGCAGTACTTC.

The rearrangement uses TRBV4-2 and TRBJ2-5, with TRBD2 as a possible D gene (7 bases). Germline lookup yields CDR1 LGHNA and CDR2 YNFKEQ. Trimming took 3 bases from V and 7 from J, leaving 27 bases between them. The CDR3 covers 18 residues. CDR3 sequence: CASSQEAWRGSEGGTQYF. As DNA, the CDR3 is TGTGCCAGCAGCCAGGAGGCCTGGCGCGGGAGTGAAGGGGGGACCCAGTACTTC.

CDR3 region: CASSESTPGRRGGNQPQHF. CDR3 sequence (DNA): TGCGCCAGCAGTGAGTCGACACCCGGACGTCGGGGTGGCAATCAGCCCCAGCATTTT. This chain uses TRBV10-2 with TRBJ1-5, with unresolved D. The V gene's germline CDR1 is WSHSY and CDR2 SAAADI. V gave up 0 bases and J gave up 2 bases, with 20 bases separating them. The CDR3 consists of 19 residues.

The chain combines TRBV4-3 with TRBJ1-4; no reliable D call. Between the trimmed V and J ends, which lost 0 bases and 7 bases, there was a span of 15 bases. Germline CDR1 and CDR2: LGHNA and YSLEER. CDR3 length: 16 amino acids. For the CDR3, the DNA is TGCGCCAGCAGCCAAGAACCAAGGAGCGGTAGTGAAAAACTGTTTTTT. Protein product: CASSQEPRSGSEKLFF.

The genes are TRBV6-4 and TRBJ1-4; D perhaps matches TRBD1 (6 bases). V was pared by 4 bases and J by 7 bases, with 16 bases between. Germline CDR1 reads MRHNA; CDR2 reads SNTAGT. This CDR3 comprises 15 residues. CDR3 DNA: TGTGCCAGCAGTGTGCAACCGGGGGGCGGTGAAAAACTGTTTTTT. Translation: CASSVQPGGGEKLFF.

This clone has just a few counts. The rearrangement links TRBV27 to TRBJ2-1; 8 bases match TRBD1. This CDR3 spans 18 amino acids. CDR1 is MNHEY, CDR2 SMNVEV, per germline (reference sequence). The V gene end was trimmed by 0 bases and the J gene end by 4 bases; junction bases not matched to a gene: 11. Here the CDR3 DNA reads TGTGCCAGCAGTTTATCGGGCGCCAGGGGGCTTTCTTACAATGAGCAGTTCTTC. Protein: CASSLSGARGLSYNEQFF.

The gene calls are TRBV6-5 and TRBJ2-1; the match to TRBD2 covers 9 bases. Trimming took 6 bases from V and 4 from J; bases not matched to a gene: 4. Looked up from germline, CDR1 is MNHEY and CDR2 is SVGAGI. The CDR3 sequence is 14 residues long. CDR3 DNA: TGTGCCAGCAGGGCGGGGGGGGTGTACAATGAGCAGTTCTTC. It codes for CASRAGGVYNEQFF.

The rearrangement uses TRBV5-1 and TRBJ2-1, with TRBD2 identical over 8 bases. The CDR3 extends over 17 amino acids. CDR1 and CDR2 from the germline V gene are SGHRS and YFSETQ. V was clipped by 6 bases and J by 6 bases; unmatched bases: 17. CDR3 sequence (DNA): TGCGCCAGCACCCCACAACGGGGTAGCGGGACTCTCAATGAGCAGTTCTTC. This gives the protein CASTPQRGSGTLNEQFF.

Here the CDR3 reads CASSWTGVRGEKLFF. Here the CDR3 DNA reads TGCGCCAGCAGCTGGACAGGGGTCCGGGGTGAAAAACTGTTTTTT. This chain joins TRBV5-1 and TRBJ1-4; 9 bases align to TRBD1. The CDR3 runs 15 residues. Germline CDR1 SGHRS, CDR2 YFSETQ. Trimming took 3 bases from V and 7 from J; bases not matched to a gene: 7.

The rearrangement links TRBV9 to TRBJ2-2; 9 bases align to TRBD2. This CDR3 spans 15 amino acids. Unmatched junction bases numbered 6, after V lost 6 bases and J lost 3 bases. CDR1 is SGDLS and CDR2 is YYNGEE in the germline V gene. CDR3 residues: CASKGAGGDTGELFF. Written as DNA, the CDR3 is TGTGCCAGCAAGGGAGCGGGAGGTGACACCGGGGAGCTGTTTTTT.

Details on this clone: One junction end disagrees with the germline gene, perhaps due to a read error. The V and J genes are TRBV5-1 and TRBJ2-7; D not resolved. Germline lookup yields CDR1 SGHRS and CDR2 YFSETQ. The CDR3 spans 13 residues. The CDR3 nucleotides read TGCGCCAGCAGCCCCCCTGGTCCAGGAATGGTCACCTTC. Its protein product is CASSPPGPGMVTF.

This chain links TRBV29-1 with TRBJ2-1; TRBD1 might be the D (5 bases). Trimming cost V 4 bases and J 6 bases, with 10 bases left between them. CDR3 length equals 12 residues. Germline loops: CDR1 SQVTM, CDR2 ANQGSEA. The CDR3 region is CSVVTGRNEQFF. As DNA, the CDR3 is TGCAGCGTTGTCACAGGTCGCAATGAGCAGTTCTTC.

The CDR3 sequence is CASSLYPDDRGYEQYF. CDR3 DNA sequence: TGTGCCAGCAGCTTATACCCCGATGACAGGGGATACGAGCAGTACTTC. V is TRBV7-2 and J is TRBJ2-7; TRBD1 aligns across 8 bases. The V gene's germline CDR1 is SGHTA and CDR2 FQGNSA. The CDR3 consists of 16 residues. V lost 2 bases to trimming and J lost 4 bases; unmatched junction nucleotides: 10.

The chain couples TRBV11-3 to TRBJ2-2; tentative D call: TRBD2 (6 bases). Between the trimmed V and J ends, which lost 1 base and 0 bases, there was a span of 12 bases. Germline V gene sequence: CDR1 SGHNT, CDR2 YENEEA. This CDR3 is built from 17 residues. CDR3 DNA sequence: TGTGCCAGCAGCTTAGGAGGAGGGAACGCGAACACCGGGGAGCTGTTTTTT. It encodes CASSLGGGNANTGELFF.

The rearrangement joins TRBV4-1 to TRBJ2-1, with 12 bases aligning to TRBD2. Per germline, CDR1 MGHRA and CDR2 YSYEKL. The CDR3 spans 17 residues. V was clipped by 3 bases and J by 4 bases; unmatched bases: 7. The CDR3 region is CASSQSLAGGIYNEQFF. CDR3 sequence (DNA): TGCGCCAGCAGCCAGTCACTAGCGGGGGGTATATACAATGAGCAGTTCTTC.

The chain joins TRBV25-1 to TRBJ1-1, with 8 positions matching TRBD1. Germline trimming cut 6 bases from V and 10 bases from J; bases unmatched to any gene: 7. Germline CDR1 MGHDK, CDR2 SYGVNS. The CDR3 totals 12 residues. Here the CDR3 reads CASRFPQGGAFF. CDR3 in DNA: TGTGCCAGCAGATTCCCACAGGGGGGAGCTTTCTTT.

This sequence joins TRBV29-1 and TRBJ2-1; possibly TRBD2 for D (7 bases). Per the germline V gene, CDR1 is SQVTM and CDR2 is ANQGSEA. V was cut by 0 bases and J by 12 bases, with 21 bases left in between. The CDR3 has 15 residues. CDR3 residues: CSVEDVAGADFVQFF. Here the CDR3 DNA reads TGCAGCGTTGAAGATGTTGCGGGGGCGGATTTCGTGCAGTTCTTC.